The next 8 T cell receptor beta chains were all read from a single sample in a study of T cell repertoires in cytomegalovirus infection. Antigens for these TCRs are unknown. TCRdb processed the reads anew with MiXCR; each CDR3 protein has one entry. The sample lists around 430,000 distinct CDR3 sequences; about 42% were seen once. The sequencing used cultured PBMCs, collected from culture after CMV antigen stimulation. The receptors here all came from a human donor in good health (CMV status not recorded). Some clones in this sample may be carry-over from other donors' samples.

This clonotype was recorded a few times. The chain has TRBV7-2 and TRBJ1-2; D possibly corresponds to TRBD1 (5 bases). This CDR3 has 13 amino acids. V was pared by 5 bases and J by 7 bases, with 14 bases between. Per the germline V gene, CDR1 is SGHTA and CDR2 is FQGNSA. CDR3 DNA sequence: TGTGCCAGCAGCCCGGGAGTGGGGGTTGGCTACACCTTC. This translates into CASSPGVGVGYTF.

V usage is TRBV6-8 and J usage is TRBJ2-3; TRBD2 is a possible D gene (6 bases). V was clipped by 6 bases and J by 4 bases, with 26 bases between them. The CDR3 loop spans 18 amino acids. In germline, CDR1 is MNHGY, CDR2 SAAAGT. Here the CDR3 DNA reads TGTGCCAGCAGCCCCGGTATGGATCGCGGGATGAACTCAGATACGCAGTATTTT. It codes for CASSPGMDRGMNSDTQYF.

The chain has TRBV19 and TRBJ2-5; possibly TRBD2 for D (6 bases). The V gene's germline CDR1 is LNHDA and CDR2 SQIVND (reference sequence). V shed 5 bases and J shed 4 bases, with 20 bases lying between them. The CDR3 runs to 16 residues. CDR3 protein: CASSHRLGASRETQYF. For the CDR3, the DNA is TGTGCCAGTAGTCACCGACTAGGAGCATCCCGAGAGACCCAGTACTTC.

The gene calls are TRBV12-3 or TRBV12-4 and TRBJ1-3, with D possibly matching TRBD1 (5 bases). V was clipped by 5 bases and J by 4 bases, with 15 bases between them. The CDR3 is 15 amino acids. CDR3 DNA: TGTGCCAGCAGTCCACCGGGACTGGGGGGAAACACCATATATTTT. Encoded protein: CASSPPGLGGNTIYF.

The gene calls are TRBV15 and TRBJ2-2; TRBD2 agrees at 7 bases. With 4 bases clipped from V and 10 bases from J, the junction kept 12 bases outside the gene matches. This CDR3 spans 15 amino acids. In germline, CDR1 is LNHNV, CDR2 YYDKDF (reference sequence). The CDR3 protein is CATSKPPEAGTELFF. As DNA, the CDR3 is TGTGCCACCAGCAAACCCCCTGAAGCGGGGACGGAGCTGTTTTTT.

The chain recombines TRBV7-2 with TRBJ2-5; D could derive from TRBD1 or TRBD2 (5 bases each). The CDR3 is 17 residues long. V dropped 2 bases and J dropped 5 bases, with 21 bases sitting between them. Germline assignment: CDR1 SGHTA and CDR2 FQGNSA. CDR3 nucleotide sequence: TGTGCCAGCAGCTTATGGGCGTACGGGGCAGATCGGGAGACCCAGTACTTC. The encoded protein is CASSLWAYGADRETQYF.

This clonotype was recorded a few times. The chain combines TRBV7-6 with TRBJ2-4; 12 bases are a match to TRBD2. Germline assignment: CDR1 SGHVS and CDR2 FNYEAQ. V shed 5 bases, J shed 3 bases, and the junction held 2 bases outside the gene matches. This CDR3 has 15 residues. CDR3 residues: CASSQGLAGKNIQYF. The CDR3 DNA is TGTGCCAGCAGCCAGGGACTAGCGGGCAAAAACATTCAGTACTTC. Looking up the rest from reference TRBV7-6 and TRBJ2-4 gives the full variable domain: GAGVSQSPRYKVTKRGQDVALRCDPISGHVSLYWYRQALGQGPEFLTYFNYEAQQDKSGLPNDRFSAERPEGSISTLTIQRTEQRDSAMYRCASSQGLAGKNIQYFGAGTRLSVL.

This clonotype was seen a handful of times. This sequence joins TRBV28 and TRBJ1-2, with TRBD1 identical over 8 bases. Germline V gene sequence: CDR1 MDHEN, CDR2 SYDVKM. The CDR3 loop spans 15 amino acids. The V gene end was trimmed by 10 bases and the J gene end by 7 bases; junction bases not matched to a gene: 17. The CDR3 reads CATTGNDRGVGGYTF. The CDR3 region has the DNA TGTGCCACCACGGGAAACGACAGGGGAGTTGGTGGCTACACCTTC.